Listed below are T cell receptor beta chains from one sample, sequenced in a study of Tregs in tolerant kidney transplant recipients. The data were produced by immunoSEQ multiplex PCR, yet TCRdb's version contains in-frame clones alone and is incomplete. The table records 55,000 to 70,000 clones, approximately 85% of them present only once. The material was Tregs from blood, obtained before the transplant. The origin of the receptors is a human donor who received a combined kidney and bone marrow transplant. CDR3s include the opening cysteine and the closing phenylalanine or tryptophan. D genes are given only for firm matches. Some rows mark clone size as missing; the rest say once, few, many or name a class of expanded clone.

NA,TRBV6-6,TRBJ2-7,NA,CASSRDSPLGEQYF,TGTGCCAGCAGTAGGGACTCCCCCTTGGGCGAGCAGTACTTC
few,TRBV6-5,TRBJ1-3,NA,CASSYLTPSGNTIYF,TGTGCCAGCAGTTACTTAACCCCCTCTGGAAACACCATATATTTT
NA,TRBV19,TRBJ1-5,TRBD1,CASSIFGRGRNQPQHF,TGTGCCAGTAGTATATTTGGCAGGGGGCGAAATCAGCCCCAGCATTTT
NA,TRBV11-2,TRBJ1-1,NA,CASSVTQGFSTEAFF,TGTGCCAGCAGCGTAACACAGGGATTTTCCACTGAAGCTTTCTTT
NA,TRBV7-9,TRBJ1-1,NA,CASSYRDSEAFF,TGTGCCAGCAGCTATCGAGACAGTGAAGCTTTCTTT
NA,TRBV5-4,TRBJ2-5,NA,CASSHGTAYQETQYF,TGTGCCAGCAGTCACGGGACTGCGTACCAAGAGACCCAGTACTTC
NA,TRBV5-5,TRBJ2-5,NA,CASSLLTRLFQETQYF,TGTGCCAGCAGCTTACTGACTAGACTGTTCCAAGAGACCCAGTACTTC
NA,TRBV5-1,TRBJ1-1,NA,CASSPPGAAMNTEAFF,TGCGCCAGCAGCCCCCCGGGGGCAGCCATGAACACTGAAGCTTTCTTT
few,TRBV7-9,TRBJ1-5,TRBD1,CASSSVGQGGDQPQHF,TGTGCCAGCAGCTCGGTAGGACAGGGAGGTGATCAGCCCCAGCATTTT
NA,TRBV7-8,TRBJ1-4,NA,CASSLDGATNEKLFF,TGTGCCAGCAGCCTCGACGGAGCAACTAATGAAAAACTGTTTTTT
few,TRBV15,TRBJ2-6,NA,CATSRDRVTAPQSSGANVLTF,TGTGCCACCAGCAGAGATAGAGTGACAGCGCCCCAGAGCTCTGGGGCCAACGTCCTGACTTTC
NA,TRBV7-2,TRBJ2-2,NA,CASSLARKGELFF,TGTGCCAGCAGCTTAGCCCGAAAGGGGGAGCTGTTTTTT
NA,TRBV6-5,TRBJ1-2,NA,CASSHTGRYNYGYTF,TGTGCCAGCAGCCATACAGGGAGATACAACTATGGCTACACCTTC
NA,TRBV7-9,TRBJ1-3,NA,CASSFIFGTFGNTIYF,TGTGCCAGCAGCTTCATTTTCGGGACGTTCGGAAACACCATATATTTT
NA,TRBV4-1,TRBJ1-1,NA,CASSQPTRMGSLNTEAFF,TGCGCCAGCAGCCAACCTACCAGGATGGGCAGCTTGAACACTGAAGCTTTCTTT
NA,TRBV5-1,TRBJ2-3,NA,CASSLASTDTQYF,TGCGCCAGCAGCTTGGCGAGCACAGATACGCAGTATTTT
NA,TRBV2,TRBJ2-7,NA,CASSQDSPGYEQYF,TGTGCCAGCTCCCAGGACTCCCCGGGGTACGAGCAGTACTTC
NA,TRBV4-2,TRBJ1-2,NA,CASSQEGGYTF,TGTGCCAGCAGCCAAGAAGGGGGCTACACCTTC
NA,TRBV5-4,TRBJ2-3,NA,CASSLVGDTQYF,TGTGCCAGCAGCTTGGTAGGAGATACGCAGTATTTT
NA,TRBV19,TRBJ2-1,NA,CASSPDGYNEQFF,TGTGCCAGTAGTCCGGACGGCTACAATGAGCAGTTCTTC
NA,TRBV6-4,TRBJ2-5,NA,CASSAEIGETQYF,TGTGCCAGCAGTGCGGAGATTGGGGAGACCCAGTACTTC
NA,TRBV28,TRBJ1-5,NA,CASSGSWLSTVQPQHF,TGTGCCAGCAGTGGAAGTTGGCTTAGTACGGTCCAGCCCCAGCATTTT
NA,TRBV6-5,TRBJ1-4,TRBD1,CATRTGATEKLFF,TGTGCCACCCGGACAGGGGCTACTGAAAAACTGTTTTTT
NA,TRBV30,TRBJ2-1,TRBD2,CAWSIGGTSGYNEQFF,TGTGCCTGGAGTATAGGGGGGACTAGCGGGTACAATGAGCAGTTCTTC
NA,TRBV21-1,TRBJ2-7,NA,CASSKGTSGAYEQYF,TGTGCCAGCAGCAAAGGAACTAGCGGGGCCTACGAGCAGTACTTC
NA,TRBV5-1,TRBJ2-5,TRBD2,CASSPGTSGQETQYF,TGCGCCAGCAGCCCCGGGACTAGCGGGCAAGAGACCCAGTACTTC
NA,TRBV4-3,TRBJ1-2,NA,CASSQDWGTYGYTF,TGCGCCAGCAGCCAAGATTGGGGGACCTATGGCTACACCTTC
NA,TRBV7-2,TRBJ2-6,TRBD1,CASSLQGAGANVLTF,TGTGCCAGCAGCCTACAGGGGGCCGGGGCCAACGTCCTGACTTTC
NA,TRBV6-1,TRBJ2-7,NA,CASSPSASEQYF,TGTGCCAGCAGCCCCTCCGCTAGCGAGCAGTACTTC
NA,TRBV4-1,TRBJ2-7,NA,CASSRLSHWGDYEQYF,TGCGCCAGCAGCCGACTCAGTCACTGGGGGGACTACGAGCAGTACTTC
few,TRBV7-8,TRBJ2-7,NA,CASSRQGGPYEQYF,TGTGCCAGCAGCCGCCAGGGGGGACCTTACGAGCAGTACTTC
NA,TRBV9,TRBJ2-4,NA,CASSLSIGGGKNIQYF,TGTGCCAGCAGCCTTTCGATCGGGGGCGGCAAAAACATTCAGTACTTC
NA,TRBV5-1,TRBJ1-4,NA,CASSLAASGGREKLFF,TGCGCCAGCAGCTTGGCCGCGTCCGGCGGTAGGGAAAAACTGTTTTTT
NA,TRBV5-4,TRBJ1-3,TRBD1,CASSLGIQGAAGNTIYF,TGTGCCAGCAGCTTGGGAATACAGGGGGCGGCTGGAAACACCATATATTTT
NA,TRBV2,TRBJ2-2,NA,CASSYTGTNTGELFF,TGTGCCAGCAGCTACACCGGGACCAACACCGGGGAGCTGTTTTTT
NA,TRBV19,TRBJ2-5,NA,CASSIGAGETQYF,TGTGCCAGTAGTATTGGGGCGGGTGAGACCCAGTACTTC
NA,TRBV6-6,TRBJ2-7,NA,CASSTSRRGSYEQYF,TGTGCCAGCAGTACCTCGCGACGGGGCTCCTACGAGCAGTACTTC
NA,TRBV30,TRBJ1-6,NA,CAWRRLNSPLHF,TGTGCCTGGAGAAGGTTAAATTCACCCCTCCACTTT
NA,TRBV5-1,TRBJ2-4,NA,CASSLVGPIQYF,TGCGCCAGCAGCTTGGTAGGCCCCATTCAGTACTTC
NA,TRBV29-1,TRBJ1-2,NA,CSAGPGYGYTF,TGCAGCGCTGGACCAGGGTATGGCTACACCTTC
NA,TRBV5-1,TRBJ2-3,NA,CASSFVGAGTDTQYF,TGCGCCAGCAGCTTCGTAGGGGCTGGCACAGATACGCAGTATTTT
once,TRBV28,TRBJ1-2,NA,CASRPDANYGYTF,TGTGCCAGCAGGCCAGATGCTAACTATGGCTACACCTTC
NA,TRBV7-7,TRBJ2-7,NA,CASSLGGNYEQYF,TGTGCCAGCAGCTTAGGGGGAAACTACGAGCAGTACTTC